This T cell receptor beta chain was captured by sequencing in a study of breast tumors, draining lymph nodes, adjacent tissues listed by TCRdb under 2016. Concerning the study at large: Breast cancer patients provided tumor, adjacent nontumor tissue and axillary lymph nodes, and the study compared the TCR beta repertoires across these three sources. The study was designed to assess the relationships and possible T-cell exchange between tumor, surrounding tissue and draining lymph node repertoires in human breast cancer. Study-level results and caveats: The similarity between tumor and nontumor tissue repertoires was significantly greater in luminal-like breast cancer than in basal-like breast cancer. The data were considered consistent with the idea that most tumor T cells come from the lymph node and then expand in tumor tissue. Tumors showed preferential V and J gene usage, and their T-cell repertoire diversity fell below that of lymph nodes yet above that of nontumor tissue. Rather than being directly demonstrated, the conclusion that tumor T cells originate in lymph nodes was presented as consistent with a hypothesis.

Sequencing was performed on an Illumina HiSeq 2000. TCR beta chain libraries were generated by multiplex PCR amplification. High-throughput sequencing was used to analyze the amplified TCR beta chain products. The public reads were quality trimmed at Q25 with fastp and then assembled into clones with MiXCR by TCRdb, keeping productive beta chains. Here each entry gathers all rows of one CDR3 protein and keeps the most common genes and DNA. The sample table holds some 130,000 distinct CDR3 sequences, of which about a fifth were seen once. The ten largest clones add up to roughly 2.8% of the sample. At least ten counts were recorded for this clonotype. The antigen this receptor binds is unknown. Nothing much larger sits one base from this clone, and base qualities are not available. V is cut back by 5 bases and J by 8 bases, with 17 bases in the junction unmatched. CDR3 length: 17 amino acids, cysteine to phenylalanine. Of the read, only the CDR3 DNA is kept; its 51 bases are in frame from base 1. The germline V gene encodes CDR1 SGHNT and CDR2 YENEEA.

The lymph node samples were taken from the axillary draining lymph nodes of breast cancer patients. The sequence derives from a female donor with breast cancer. Some clones in this sample may be carry-over from other donors' samples. The sequence is built from TRBV11-3 and TRBJ2-1, with 8 bases aligning to TRBD1. Sequencing was performed on axillary lymph node tissue. For the CDR3, the sequence is CASSARQGYGSVDEQFF. The sequence in DNA is TGTGCCAGCAGCGCCCGACAGGGGTATGGTTCAGTGGATGAGCAGTTCTTC.